This T cell receptor beta chain was profiled in a study of T cells in Graves' hyperthyroidism and ophthalmopathy. Whole-study results and caveats: Blood also showed most of the thyroid clonotypes that were expanded above 0.001.

The CDR3 is 15 residues long. Trimming at V came to 1 base and at J to 10 bases, leaving 9 bases not matched to a gene. CDR1 is KGHDR and CDR2 is SFDVKD in the germline V gene. This clonotype was seen more than once but under ten times. Its specificity is not known. Amplification targeted TCR beta CDR3 regions from RNA transcripts. Primed by the HTBI set, a first-round RT-PCR was run on the TCR CDR3. Via MiXCR, TCRdb re-called the multiplex PCR reads, giving one row per CDR3 protein. The table has hundreds of thousands of distinct CDR3 sequences, about a sixth seen once; the top ten hold around 7.7%. The sample comprised blood. The chain recombines TRBV24-1 with TRBJ2-3; 8 bases are shared with TRBD1. The clonotype originates from a woman under 30 with Graves' hyperthyroidism. CDR3 in amino acids: CATSDFRTGSGAQYF. The CDR3 DNA follows: TGTGCCACCAGTGATTTCCGGACAGGGAGTGGGGCGCAGTATTTT.